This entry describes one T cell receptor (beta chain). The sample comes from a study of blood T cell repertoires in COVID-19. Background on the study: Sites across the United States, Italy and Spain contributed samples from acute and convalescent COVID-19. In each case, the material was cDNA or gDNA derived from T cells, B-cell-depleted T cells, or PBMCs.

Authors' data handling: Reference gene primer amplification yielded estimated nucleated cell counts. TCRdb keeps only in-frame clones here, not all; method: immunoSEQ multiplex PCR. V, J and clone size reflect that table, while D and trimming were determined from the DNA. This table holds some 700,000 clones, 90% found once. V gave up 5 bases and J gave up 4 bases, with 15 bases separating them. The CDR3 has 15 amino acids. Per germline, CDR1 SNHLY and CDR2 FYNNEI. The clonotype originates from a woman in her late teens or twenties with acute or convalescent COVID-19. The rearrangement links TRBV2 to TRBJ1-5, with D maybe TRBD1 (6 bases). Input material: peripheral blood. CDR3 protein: CASSRVGAANQPQHF. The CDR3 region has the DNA TGTGCCAGCAGTCGAGTGGGGGCCGCAAATCAGCCCCAGCATTTT.